This TCR beta chain was captured by sequencing in a study of cytomegalovirus exposure and HLA in healthy donors (TCRdb year 2017). Regarding the study in general: An earlier analysis of around 600 of the donors reported more than 250 Gb of sequence data and 120 million or so unique TCR beta sequences from roughly 180 million T cells. The study aimed to test whether cataloging public T cell receptors could reveal signatures of past pathogen exposure. Because of strong linkage in the cohort, roughly five DR-DQ haplotypes were treated as single units for association and clustering. Among the roughly 430 genotyped donors, around 81% belonged to the genetic ancestry cluster associated with self-reported Caucasian donors. Using immunosequencing, the study profiled T cell repertoires from 666 subjects and related those repertoires to cytomegalovirus serostatus. All discovery cohort repertoires had been generated on a single sequencing platform. The number of typed donors differed by locus: roughly 629-640 for A, B, C, DRB1 and DQB1; 522 for DQA1; about 600 for DPA1; and 450 to 480 for DPB1. An early release covering just under 650 HLA-typed donors comprised roughly 300 gigabases of sequencing data and around 86 million unique TCR sequences. In a later genetic analysis, genome-wide SNP genotypes for about 55% of the roughly 700 donors were used, and that subset was treated as a discovery cohort. An earlier analysis of 500 to 750 of the donors applied high-throughput TCR beta sequencing to assess whether each TCR beta V gene segment acted as functional or pseudogenic. To predict cytomegalovirus infection status, the study brought together high-throughput TCR immunosequencing, statistical association of individual TCRs with disease status, and machine learning. HLA typing included class I and class II loci at four-digit resolution. Donor age, sex, ethnicity and CMV serostatus were compiled together with the repertoire data. The later analysis used no new phenotypic data to find candidate immune exposures, relying instead on TCR beta sequences and their occurrence across donors. A separate validation cohort of more than 100 different subjects was used in addition to the approximately 700-subject first cohort. Among about 410 genotyped donors of the cohort, an average of approximately 240,000 unique TCR beta nucleotide sequences was sequenced per donor, of which 15% to 20% were non-productive. In a later analysis, previously published TCR beta repertoires from about 640 donors were re-analyzed and high-resolution HLA genotyping was added so that TCR occurrence patterns could be studied.

Library prep was done by the immunoSEQ multiplex PCR assay. The multiplex PCR relied on a mix of 60 forward primers for TCR Vbeta segments and 13 reverse primers for TCR Jbeta segments. The CDR3 region of rearranged TCR beta genes was amplified from genomic DNA by a multiplex PCR assay. On the Illumina HiSeq System, the amplified TCR beta libraries were sequenced as 87-base-pair reads. The published analysis was carried out like this. Across the 670 or so repertoires, a later analysis counted roughly 77 million unique TCR beta chains, about 10 million of which were shared by at least two donors. A nearest-neighbor algorithm error-corrected the raw reads and collapsed the reads into unique sequences, merging closely related sequences to remove PCR and sequencing errors. V, D and J gene segments were assigned by aligning CDR3 sequences to IMGT reference sequences. For a sequence to be retained, at least a six-nucleotide match to both a V gene segment and a J gene segment was required. Rearrangements were called productive when the CDR3 lacked stop codons and stayed in frame with V and J; all others were non-productive. Following IMGT convention, CDR3 was defined as the stretch from the second conserved V-encoded cysteine up to the conserved J-encoded phenylalanine. Sequences without an unambiguous match to a single V gene segment were excluded from the earlier analysis of about 600 of the donors. An earlier analysis of about 600 of the donors called V segments functional above 56.7% productive rearrangements and segregating when the between-donor standard deviation exceeded 5%. A statistical classification framework was built to diagnose cytomegalovirus status from the catalog of TCR beta chain sequences. A later analysis assigned V and J genes by comparing TCR nucleotide sequences with IMGT/GENE-DB human TR gene sequences. A later analysis assigned CDR3 sequences and most-parsimonious VDJ recombination scenarios with the TCRdist pipeline. In a later analysis, each TCR beta chain was defined by its CDR3 amino acid sequence together with its V-gene family, and reads without a unique V-gene family were excluded. To address suspected cross-contamination and a sequencing artifact, a later analysis removed around 600 highly shared, low-generation-probability nucleotide sequences. For each public chain, a later analysis derived a clonal expansion index from normalized ranks of inferred template counts within each repertoire. A later analysis computed generation probabilities with a VDJ recombination model fitted to out-of-frame rearrangements, and checked the results against IGoR. A later analysis scored TCR-TCR, TCR-HLA and TCR-CMV co-occurrence with hypergeometric tests, applying a repertoire-size bias correction to TCR pairs. To estimate false discovery rates, a later analysis permuted the HLA or CMV assignments 20 times. A later analysis grouped co-occurring TCRs with DBSCAN, adding TCRdist sequence similarity when clustering within HLA-allele-positive subsets. For co-occurrence clustering, repertoires with fewer than 30,000 or more than 120,000 public chains were excluded, along with five repertoires with anomalous nucleotide sharing. In TCRdb, the immuneACCESS table is reduced to in-frame sequences with V and J assigned. These tables do not hold every clone; where another copy was compared, an unresolved V gene accounts for under half, and the others remain unexplained. V and J calls and clone size are as listed in that table; D and trimming were resolved from the DNA. The sample table lists more than 85,000 clones, roughly 60% of them with a count of one. About 4.5% of the sample rests with the top ten.

Here is what the overall study found, with its caveats: According to the authors, the approach could potentially be generalized to other disease states and immunological phenotypes. Most TCR sequences were observed very rarely across donors, whereas some public TCRs were present in many individuals. A later analysis found that HLA-associated TCR beta chains were more clonally expanded and had lower generation probabilities than equally common non-associated chains. Because counts were too low, around 17 rarely observed V segments, including chromosome 9 orphons, were left out of the earlier analysis of 587 of the donors. In a later genetic analysis, fewer N-insertions in productive TCRs were reported among donors in an Asian-associated ancestry cluster than the approximately 670-donor mean. Roughly uniform sequencing depth across donors was assumed in presence/absence analyses, although this assumption may not hold. According to a later analysis, parvovirus B19, influenza, CMV and Epstein-Barr virus appeared linked to several top co-occurrence clusters. A later genetic analysis associated a missense DCLRE1C variant with V-gene and J-gene trimming of TCR beta chains, and an independent cohort replicated the association. A later analysis found that most CMV-associated TCR beta chains appeared HLA-restricted, with HLA associations seemingly driven largely by CMV exposure. A cluster of highly shared sequence variants was judged likely to be a technical artifact of the sequencing pipeline. In a later analysis, TCR association rates were found to vary across HLA loci, with the most associated TCRs seen for DRB1 alleles and the fewest for HLA-C alleles. A further reported finding was that TCR beta sequences accurately predicted the HLA-A and HLA-B alleles for most subjects in the first cohort. A total of 164 TCR beta chains were listed by the study as associated with cytomegalovirus. Correlated functional status among segregating V segments might reflect linkage disequilibrium, but an unknown experimental factor could not be ruled out. The classifier was reported to diagnose cytomegalovirus status with high specificity and sensitivity in both the original cohort and the validation cohort. When HLA alleles, especially DR and DQ, strongly co-occurred, TCR associations were difficult to assign to individual alleles. In an earlier analysis of 587 of the donors, most TCR beta V segments appeared in productive rearrangements about 87% or about 30% of the time, broadly matching IMGT annotations. CMV serostatus was the only immune exposure information available for the cohort. In vitro tests confirmed that a few of the cytomegalovirus-associated TCR beta chains recognize cytomegalovirus antigens. The 87-base-pair reads could not distinguish some IMGT-functional V segments, including TRBV6-2 and TRBV6-3, so those segments were excluded. In a later analysis, around 17,000 TCR beta sequences were associated with specific HLA alleles at a false discovery rate of 0.05. In this cohort, only TCR beta chains were sequenced, and detectable features were limited by the absence of alpha or paired-chain data. Because HLA typing was unavailable for some donors at each locus, only the typed subset was used in association tests.

With regard to this clone: It has no known antigen specificity. No base qualities exist here, and no much larger clone lies one base off it.

In total, over 600 healthy bone marrow donors made up the cohort. At the time of sampling, all cohort members were nominally healthy, though unrecorded immune exposures were likely present. Of the 666 cohort members, almost 300 had positive CMV serostatus and approximately 360 had negative CMV serostatus, and CMV serostatus was not recorded for the donor. A peripheral blood sample was provided by each donor, and peripheral blood mononuclear cells were used for TCR beta sequencing. Genomic DNA was extracted from the blood cell samples with the Qiagen DNeasy Blood Extraction Kit. The CDR3 goes from the cysteine to the phenylalanine over 13 residues. Kept here is only the CDR3 DNA, which spans 39 bases and is read in frame from base 1. As encoded in the germline V gene, CDR1 is SNHLY while CDR2 is FYNNEI. Trimming removed 5 bases from V and 0 bases from J, leaving 5 bases between the germline ends.

The sequence was obtained from a human donor in good health. Here the chain combines TRBV2 and TRBJ1-3; no confident D gene assignment can be made. Sequenced: PBMCs. The CDR3 region: CASSLYSGNTIYF. The DNA sequence is as follows: TGTGCCAGCAGTCTATACTCTGGAAACACCATATATTTT.